The next 17 T cell receptor beta chains were all read from a single sample in a study of blood T cell repertoires in COVID-19. The protocol was immunoSEQ multiplex PCR, while the TCRdb copy is restricted to in-frame clones and leaves out a portion. In the table there are under 130,000 clones, less than 90% of which are singletons. The sequenced material came from peripheral blood. The receptors originated from a man aged 50 to 59 with acute or convalescent COVID-19.

V is TRBV5-1 and J is TRBJ2-5, with D uncertain. Germline loops: CDR1 SGHRS, CDR2 YFSETQ. The CDR3 is 13 amino acids. V gave up 4 bases and J gave up 5 bases, with 12 bases separating them. CDR3 loop: CASSRLGPETQYF. The CDR3 nucleotides are TGCGCCAGCAGCCGGTTGGGCCCTGAGACCCAGTACTTC.

The genes are TRBV29-1 and TRBJ1-5; D gene uncertain. The CDR3 runs 12 residues. Germline V gene lookup returns CDR1 SQVTM and CDR2 ANQGSEA. V dropped 7 bases and J dropped 1 base, with 8 bases sitting between them. The CDR3 spells CSAQTSNQPQHF. The DNA for the CDR3 is TGCAGCGCCCAGACAAGCAATCAGCCCCAGCATTTT. The full variable domain, completed using reference TRBV29-1 and TRBJ1-5, is SAVISQKPSRDICQRGTSLTIQCQVDSQVTMMFWYRQQPGQSLTLIATANQGSEATYESGFVIDKFPISRPNLTFSTLTVSNMSPEDSSIYLCSAQTSNQPQHFGDGTRLSIL.

This rearrangement joins TRBV7-6 to TRBJ2-1, with 8 bases that match TRBD2. V shed 1 base and J 0 bases; nucleotides not matched to a gene: 8. CDR3 length: 18 amino acids. The V gene's germline CDR1 is SGHVS and CDR2 FNYEAQ. Here the CDR3 reads CASSLVASGGSSYNEQFF. CDR3 coding DNA: TGTGCCAGCAGCTTAGTGGCGAGCGGGGGAAGCTCCTACAATGAGCAGTTCTTC.

The rearrangement joins TRBV6-5 to TRBJ2-7, with a weak D call TRBD1 (5 bases). Trimming took 7 bases from V and 1 from J, leaving 8 bases between them. CDR3 size: 12 residues. The germline gives CDR1 MNHEY, CDR2 SVGAGI. The CDR3 region has the DNA TGTGCCAGCACAGACAGTTCCTACGAGCAGTACTTC. This codes for CASTDSSYEQYF.

V usage is TRBV3-1 (or the pseudogene TRBV3-2) and J usage is TRBJ2-7; D may be TRBD1 (6 bases). V was shortened by 1 base and J by 6 bases, with 10 bases between the two germline ends. The CDR3 extends over 13 amino acids. Germline CDR1 LGHDT, CDR2 YNNKEL (reference sequence). CDR3 residues: CASSQGDKGEQYF. The CDR3, as DNA: TGTGCCAGCAGCCAAGGGGACAAAGGCGAGCAGTACTTC.

V gene TRBV28 combines with J gene TRBJ1-3; D call uncertain. The germline V gene encodes CDR1 MDHEN and CDR2 SYDVKM. The CDR3 extends over 14 amino acids. The V and J ends lost 5 bases and 3 bases respectively, with 11 bases between them. CDR3 sequence reads: CASSASGNGNTIYF. CDR3 in DNA: TGTGCCAGCAGTGCGTCGGGGAATGGAAACACCATATATTTT.

J is TRBJ2-1 and V is TRBV12-2; TRBD2, the table's D call, lacks a check against the DNA. TRBV12-2 is a recognized pseudogene. CDR3 size: 20 residues. CDR3 in DNA: TGTGCAAGTCGCTCCCTGGGTCTAGCGGGGGGTTCAAGCTCCTACAATGAGCAGTTCTTC. This encodes CASRSLGLAGGSSSYNEQFF.

The DNA of the CDR3 is TGTGCCAGCAGTTTTTATGGGGCGAGGCCGAAGGGGTGGTACTTC. Translating gives CASSFYGARPKGWYF. The rearrangement joins TRBV6-5 to TRBJ2-5; a possible D gene is TRBD1 (5 bases). Germline loops: CDR1 MNHEY, CDR2 SVGAGI. Between the trimmed V and J ends, which lost 4 bases and 13 bases, there was a span of 25 bases. The CDR3 runs 15 residues.

The V gene is TRBV7-2, the J gene TRBJ2-1, with a tentative D call TRBD1 (6 bases). Looked up from germline, CDR1 is SGHTA and CDR2 is FQGNSA. The CDR3 is 14 amino acids. Trimming stripped 4 bases from V and 5 bases from J, with 12 bases between. This chain's CDR3 is CASSSYRDNNEQFF. The CDR3 region has the DNA TGTGCCAGCAGCTCGTACCGGGACAACAATGAGCAGTTCTTC.

This rearrangement joins TRBV18 to TRBJ1-4; a weak D match, TRBD1 (6 bases). Trimming stripped 2 bases from V and 5 bases from J, with 12 bases between. The CDR3 sequence is 15 residues long. The V gene's germline CDR1 is KGHSH and CDR2 LQKENI. The CDR3 DNA reads as TGTGCCAGCTCACCAGTGGCAGGGGCAAATGAAAAACTGTTTTTT. Protein product: CASSPVAGANEKLFF.

The chain is built from TRBV5-1 and TRBJ2-7; TRBD1 matches 9 bases. The CDR3 has 15 amino acids. Losses at the gene ends were 4 bases for V and 5 bases for J; bases not matched to a gene: 10. In germline, CDR1 is SGHRS, CDR2 YFSETQ. The CDR3 DNA reads as TGCGCCAGCAGCGGCCCGGGACAGGGAGTCAACGAGCAGTACTTC. The encoded protein is CASSGPGQGVNEQYF.

There are a few counts of this clone. The chain recombines TRBV10-3 with TRBJ2-6; the D is unclear. This CDR3 spans 13 amino acids. In germline, CDR1 is ENHRY, CDR2 SYGVKD. Trimming took off 5 bases at V and 4 bases at J, with 6 bases between the two ends. The CDR3 sequence is CAISNSGANVLTF. Here the CDR3 DNA reads TGTGCCATCAGTAATAGCGGGGCCAACGTCCTGACTTTC.

The V and J genes are TRBV11-3 and TRBJ2-3; D is undetermined. The CDR3 is 15 residues long. Trimming took 1 base from V and 3 from J, leaving 11 bases between them. The V gene's germline CDR1 is SGHNT and CDR2 YENEEA. The CDR3 DNA reads as TGTGCCAGCAGCTTAGGAGGCGCGGAGACAGATACGCAGTATTTT. Translated: CASSLGGAETDTQYF.

The chain uses TRBV7-8 and TRBJ2-1; the match to TRBD2 covers 10 bases. The germline CDR1 and CDR2 sequences are SGHVS and FQNEAQ. The CDR3 has 16 residues. The trim removed 1 base at V and 2 bases at J, leaving 2 bases unmatched. The CDR3 reads CASSLGSGGAYNEQFF. CDR3 sequence (DNA): TGTGCCAGCAGCTTAGGGAGCGGGGGGGCCTACAATGAGCAGTTCTTC.

This chain links TRBV19 with TRBJ1-1; TRBD1 agrees at 8 bases. The CDR3 length is 14 residues. V shed 6 bases and J 5 bases; nucleotides not matched to a gene: 8. Germline V gives CDR1 LNHDA, CDR2 SQIVND (reference sequence). The CDR3 region is CASSPGGWRTEAFF. The CDR3 DNA reads as TGTGCCAGTAGCCCAGGGGGCTGGAGAACTGAAGCTTTCTTT.

V usage is TRBV5-1 and J usage is TRBJ2-3, with D unclear. The CDR3 totals 14 residues. Germline CDR1 reads SGHRS; CDR2 reads YFSETQ. V lost 7 bases, J lost 6 bases, and 18 bases lay in between. DNA of the CDR3: TGCGCCAGCCTCCTATCCCCCTTTGCGGATACGCAGTATTTT. This sequence encodes CASLLSPFADTQYF.

This clone has only one observation. V gene TRBV4-1 combines with J gene TRBJ1-2; no clear D. V dropped 0 bases and J dropped 8 bases, with 10 bases sitting between them. Per germline, CDR1 MGHRA and CDR2 YSYEKL. The CDR3 covers 13 residues. This CDR3 is CASSQDGAGGYTF. The CDR3 DNA is TGCGCCAGCAGCCAAGATGGAGCGGGCGGCTACACCTTC.